This T cell receptor (beta chain) originates from a study of T cell responses to AZD1222 COVID-19 vaccine (dated by TCRdb to the early 2020s). Regarding the complete study: Because spike-specific TCR depth and breadth did not differ between the two schedules, AZD1222 recipients who got a second dose at roughly 4 weeks were pooled with those who got a second dose at roughly 12 weeks. TCR sequencing was performed for roughly 250 trial participants, of whom 207 were given two doses of AZD1222 and about 25 were given two doses of MenACWY control vaccine. Trial participants were enrolled by age into 18-55, 56-69 and 70-plus year subgroups, with roughly 160, 29 and 62 TCR-sequenced participants respectively.

Relative to its sample, this clone is medium-sized (0.01 to 0.1%). Its antigen is unknown. No quality values exist for individual bases; no much larger clone is one base distant. General conclusions and limits of the study: The 56-69-year group was small, and its depth increase did not reach significance, likely because of low power. Vaccine-associated CD4 TCRs spanned the whole spike protein, with dominant responses in regions 160-218 and 743-854. A significant rise in spike-specific TCR breadth and depth was observed after two AZD1222 doses relative to day 0 and relative to MenACWY recipients. Nearly half of unique spike-specific TCRs reportedly recognized epitopes outside regions mutated in the B.1.351 and B.1.1.7 variants. Most participants were white British and females outnumbered males, and the authors suggested that clonal diversity may have been underestimated. Only 5 to 7 AZD1222 recipients were SARS-CoV-2 seropositive at baseline, limiting conclusions about previously exposed vaccinees. No day 14 peak-response samples were available, so repertoires were characterized only after the peak T cell response.

The time point label on this specimen signifies: baseline before first vaccination. Vaccinee samples came from UK trials COV001 and COV002, including a single-blind randomized controlled phase 2/3 trial of AZD1222 (ChAdOx1 nCoV-19) in healthy adults. For TCRbeta chain sequencing, PBMC samples from trial participants were taken at day 0 and at day 28 after the second dose. The CDR3 regions of human TCRbeta chains were subjected to immunosequencing. Per the source publication's procedure: Repertoire TCRs were checked for matches against a reference library of SARS-CoV-2-specific TCRs that had been generated using the MIRA antigen-specificity platform. Breadth was defined as the fraction of unique TCRs that were SARS-CoV-2-associated. Depth was defined as the fraction of total T cells that were SARS-CoV-2-associated. Using the MIRA data, each spike-specific TCR was assigned both to the spike region to which the TCR was reactive and to a CD4 or CD8 class. Log10-transformed breadth and depth values were compared by one-way ANOVA with Sidak's multiple comparisons tests. TCRdb provides this immuneACCESS table in a form limited to in-frame rearrangements. Some clones are lacking; in checked studies, under half of them reflect an unresolved V gene, and why the rest are absent is not known. Clone size and V and J calls were adopted from that table, with D and trimming inferred from the DNA. The sample contains roughly 120,000 clones, 88% of them found a single time. Clones ranked in the top ten supply about 8.8% of the sample.

The CDR3, cysteine through phenylalanine, is 16 amino acids long. The DNA shown is the 48-base CDR3, in frame from base 1. Per the germline V gene, MRHNA is the CDR1 and SNTAGT is the CDR2. Clipping removes 5 bases from V and 1 base from J, with 8 as the unmatched junction base count. The sample in question was peripheral blood, obtained on day 0 of AZD1222 vaccination. The rearrangement combines TRBV6-4 with TRBJ1-2; TRBD1 aligns with 9 central bases. The source of this sequence is an adult in good health. The CDR3 sequence is CASSPGTGRINYGYTF. The DNA reads as follows: TGTGCCAGCAGTCCCGGGACAGGGCGCATTAACTATGGCTACACCTTC.